This TCR beta chain was identified in a study of cytotoxic CD8 clonotypes in ibrutinib-treated CLL. Data came from immunoSEQ multiplex PCR; TCRdb stores just in-frame clones and leaves some out. The repertoire holds 60,000 to 65,000 clones, with roughly 57% as singletons. This CDR3 has 15 amino acids. Germline V gene data show CDR1 as SGHAT and CDR2 as FQNNGV. The trim removed 3 bases at V and 3 bases at J, leaving 3 bases unmatched. Findings and caveats of the study: At progression, clonality fell back toward baseline after rising at ibrutinib response.

There are a few counts of this clone. The antigen is not known. The source material was PBMCs, sampled after 12 months of ibrutinib treatment. This receptor was taken from a human donor with chronic lymphocytic leukemia. V and J are TRBV11-2 and TRBJ2-3; 10 bases align to TRBD1. The CDR3 sequence: CASSFDRGRTDTQYF. The CDR3 nucleotides are TGTGCCAGCAGCTTCGACAGGGGGCGAACAGATACGCAGTATTTT.